These 30 T cell receptor beta chains were sequenced from one sample in a study of T cells in localized non-small cell lung cancer. The data were produced by immunoSEQ multiplex PCR, yet TCRdb's version contains in-frame clones alone and is incomplete. The table has under 40,000 clones, about 78% seen once. Sequences were derived from peripheral blood, sampled before any cancer treatment. The receptor source for this set is a male donor aged 60 or older with stage II squamous cell lung carcinoma.

The chain carries TRBV5-1 and TRBJ2-1; D is unresolved. Germline V gives CDR1 SGHRS, CDR2 YFSETQ. V lost 2 bases, J lost 7 bases, and 19 bases lay in between. CDR3 size: 16 residues. Here the CDR3 DNA reads TGCGCCAGCAGCTTTTGGATTGGGCTAAGGGATAATGAGCAGTTCTTC. Its protein is CASSFWIGLRDNEQFF.

This sequence joins TRBV7-8 and TRBJ2-5, with 9 bases lining up with TRBD2. Germline assignment: CDR1 SGHVS and CDR2 FQNEAQ. V was clipped by 1 base and J by 5 bases; unmatched bases: 14. This CDR3 contains 18 residues. CDR3 nucleotide sequence: TGTGCCAGCAGCTTAGACTCTCTCCGCGGGAGGGCCCCCGAGACCCAGTACTTC. It specifies CASSLDSLRGRAPETQYF.

As to this clone: Just one base apart from a much larger clone, this may be a read error. The chain recombines TRBV7-2 with TRBJ2-5; a possible D gene is TRBD2 (5 bases). This CDR3 has 14 amino acids. Germline assignment: CDR1 SGHTA and CDR2 FQGNSA. The CDR3 protein is CASSLGGSQEAQYF. For the CDR3, the DNA is TGTGCCAGCAGCTTAGGAGGGTCCCAAGAGGCCCAGTACTTC.

V gene TRBV9 combines with J gene TRBJ2-7; D might be TRBD1 or TRBD2, each matching 5 bases. CDR3 size: 13 residues. V lost 0 bases, J lost 6 bases, and 10 bases lay in between. Per the germline V gene, CDR1 is SGDLS and CDR2 is YYNGEE. The CDR3 nucleotides are TGTGCCAGCAGCGTAGTGGGGGTTGGCGAGCAGTACTTC. Translated: CASSVVGVGEQYF.

The chain joins TRBV27 to TRBJ1-2; possible D gene TRBD1, 5 bases. Trimming shortened V by 4 bases and J by 4 bases, and 13 bases separated the two germline ends. This CDR3 spans 14 amino acids. Germline V gives CDR1 MNHEY, CDR2 SMNVEV (reference sequence). The CDR3 region has the DNA TGTGCCAGCAGTTGGGGGTCAGGGAGCTATGGCTACACCTTC. Translated: CASSWGSGSYGYTF.

This clone was counted between two and nine times. This CDR3 is CASSTNHGQVYGYTF. The CDR3 DNA follows: TGTGCCAGTAGTACTAACCACGGACAAGTCTATGGCTACACCTTC. The genes are TRBV19 and TRBJ1-2; tentative D call: TRBD1 (5 bases). The CDR3 has 15 residues. Germline V gene sequence: CDR1 LNHDA, CDR2 SQIVND (reference sequence). Deletions cut 4 bases from V and 4 bases from J, with 16 bases between.

This rearrangement joins TRBV5-4 to TRBJ1-1; TRBD1 aligns across 9 bases. The V segment lost 4 bases and the J segment 1 base; nucleotides outside the gene matches: 5. Germline V lookup: CDR1 SGHNT, CDR2 YYREEE (reference sequence). CDR3 size: 15 residues. The chain's CDR3 is CASSGPGQGNTEAFF. Here the CDR3 DNA reads TGTGCCAGCAGCGGACCGGGACAGGGGAACACTGAAGCTTTCTTT.

The J gene is TRBJ2-7, the V gene TRBV30, with 11 bases lining up with TRBD2. V trimming: 4 bases; J trimming: 5 bases; junction bases outside the gene matches: 7. CDR1 and CDR2 from the germline V gene are GTSNPN and SVGIG (reference sequence). This CDR3 contains 14 residues. CDR3 sequence (DNA): TGTGCCTGGAATACACTAGCGGGAGTCGACGAGCAGTACTTC. It translates to CAWNTLAGVDEQYF.

The chain combines TRBV5-5 with TRBJ1-6; a possible D gene is TRBD1 (6 bases). The CDR3 loop spans 15 amino acids. Per the germline V gene, CDR1 is SGHKS and CDR2 is YYEKEE (reference sequence). V lost 3 bases, J lost 7 bases, and 14 bases lay in between. The CDR3 is CASSSSTGRNSPLHF. The CDR3 nucleotides are TGTGCCAGCAGCTCCTCTACAGGGAGGAATTCACCCCTCCACTTT.

This clone showed up just once. The chain recombines TRBV19 with TRBJ2-5; TRBD2 is a possible D gene (5 bases). CDR1 LNHDA and CDR2 SQIVND come from the germline V gene (reference sequence). V was pared by 3 bases and J by 5 bases, with 19 bases between. The CDR3 consists of 16 residues. CDR3 DNA sequence: TGTGCCAGTAGTATTTTCTCGTCGGGGTTGCGGGAGACCCAGTACTTC. Its protein product is CASSIFSSGLRETQYF.

V gene TRBV6-6 combines with J gene TRBJ2-1, with TRBD2 as a possible D gene (5 bases). CDR1 and CDR2 from the germline V gene are MNHNY and SVGAGI (reference sequence). V was shortened by 2 bases and J by 10 bases, with 6 bases between the two germline ends. The CDR3 contains 11 residues. The CDR3 region has the DNA TGTGCCAGCAGTTACAGACTAGAGCAGTTCTTC. It translates to CASSYRLEQFF.

The V and J genes are TRBV2 and TRBJ2-2, with D possibly matching TRBD2 (7 bases). V dropped 4 bases and J dropped 1 base, with 13 bases sitting between them. The germline CDR1 and CDR2 sequences are SNHLY and FYNNEI. The CDR3 is 16 amino acids. CDR3 region: CASSGGGGRNTGELFF. In DNA, the CDR3 is TGTGCCAGCAGTGGAGGGGGAGGGAGGAACACCGGGGAGCTGTTTTTT.

The chain combines TRBV6-5 with TRBJ1-5; the D is unclear. CDR1 is MNHEY, CDR2 SVGAGI, per germline. V lost 2 bases, J lost 1 base, and 9 bases lay in between. This CDR3 has 15 amino acids. The CDR3 reads CASSYGVNSNQPQHF. CDR3 in DNA: TGTGCCAGCAGTTACGGGGTTAACAGCAATCAGCCCCAGCATTTT.

This clone has just one count. The chain joins TRBV5-1 to TRBJ1-4, with D hard to call. Germline CDR1 SGHRS, CDR2 YFSETQ. The ends were cut back, 1 base at V and 3 bases at J, with 10 bases in the middle. The CDR3 runs 15 residues. The chain's CDR3 is CASSLSQFANEKLFF. CDR3 bases: TGCGCCAGCAGCTTGTCACAGTTTGCTAATGAAAAACTGTTTTTT.

This clone was counted between two and nine times. The V call is TRBV7-2, the J call TRBJ2-7, with D perhaps matching TRBD1 (5 bases). This CDR3 region has 17 residues. Between the trimmed V and J ends, which lost 1 base and 3 bases, there was a span of 19 bases. CDR1 and CDR2 (germline): SGHTA, FQGNSA. CDR3 sequence: CASSLVLWGRQNYEQYF. The DNA for the CDR3 is TGTGCCAGCAGCTTAGTCTTGTGGGGCAGACAAAACTACGAGCAGTACTTC. The variable domain in full, completed from reference TRBV7-2 and TRBJ2-7, reads GAGVSQSPSNKVTEKGKDVELRCDPISGHTALYWYRQSLGQGLEFLIYFQGNSAPDKSGLPSDRFSAERTGGSVSTLTIQRTQQEDSAVYLCASSLVLWGRQNYEQYFGPGTRLTVT.

This clone occurred once. The CDR3 is CATRPRQSQETQYF. In DNA form, the CDR3 reads TGTGCCACCCGACCCCGACAGTCCCAAGAGACCCAGTACTTC. The chain links TRBV5-5 to TRBJ2-5, with D perhaps TRBD1 (5 bases). V was shortened by 9 bases and J by 1 base, with 16 bases between the two germline ends. Germline CDR1 is SGHKS and CDR2 is YYEKEE (reference sequence). The CDR3 totals 14 residues.

V is TRBV7-2 and J is TRBJ2-1; perhaps TRBD2 as D (6 bases). The ends were cut back, 0 bases at V and 0 bases at J, with 9 bases in the middle. This CDR3 is built from 16 residues. The germline CDR1 and CDR2 sequences are SGHTA and FQGNSA. The CDR3 nucleotides read TGTGCCAGCAGCTTAGCGGGAGGTCGCTCCTACAATGAGCAGTTCTTC. It translates to CASSLAGGRSYNEQFF.

The J gene is TRBJ2-5, the V gene TRBV6-1, with 8 bases identical to TRBD1. With V trimmed by 2 bases and J by 9 bases, 14 bases remained unmatched. Germline CDR1 MNHNS, CDR2 SASEGT. This CDR3 spans 16 amino acids. For the CDR3, the DNA is TGTGCCAGCAGTGAACACCCCCGGACAGGGTCCTTGGCCCAGTACTTC. Translated, it gives CASSEHPRTGSLAQYF.

With respect to this clone: The same CDR3 also results from other DNA sequences found in this sample. V gene TRBV18 combines with J gene TRBJ1-1; D gene ambiguous. This CDR3 has 15 amino acids. Per germline, CDR1 KGHSH and CDR2 LQKENI. V was trimmed by 0 bases and J by 7 bases, leaving 15 bases between them. The CDR3 coding sequence is TGTGCCAGCTCACCACCGCCGGGTGTTGCCCTTGAAGCTTTCTTT. Translation gives CASSPPPGVALEAFF.

The chain carries TRBV6-5 and TRBJ2-3; no definite D call. V lost 6 bases and J 1 base, leaving 11 bases between the germline ends. The CDR3 length is 14 residues. Germline V gene lookup returns CDR1 MNHEY and CDR2 SVGAGI. Here the CDR3 reads CASRVYAGTDTQYF. Written as DNA, the CDR3 is TGTGCCAGCAGGGTTTACGCGGGCACAGATACGCAGTATTTT.

The chain recombines TRBV4-3 with TRBJ2-5, with 14 nucleotides matching TRBD2. V lost 0 bases, J lost 4 bases, and 7 bases stayed unmatched. Per the germline V gene, CDR1 is LGHNA and CDR2 is YSLEER. This CDR3 is 18 amino acids long. The CDR3 is CASSQEVGTSGSPETQYF. In DNA form, the CDR3 reads TGCGCCAGCAGCCAAGAAGTAGGGACTAGCGGGAGCCCAGAGACCCAGTACTTC.

The CDR3 spells CASSFRSGNTGELFF. The CDR3 region has the DNA TGTGCCAGCAGCTTTAGGTCAGGGAACACCGGGGAGCTGTTTTTT. The genes are TRBV5-5 and TRBJ2-2; D unresolved. Germline-derived CDR1 and CDR2 are SGHKS and YYEKEE (reference sequence). Trimming removed 2 bases at V and 1 base at J, with 9 bases between. This CDR3 spans 15 amino acids.

This rearrangement joins TRBV12-5 to TRBJ1-5; D remains unclear. Germline CDR1 is LGHNT and CDR2 is FRNRAP. Trimming removed 1 base at V and 1 base at J, with 11 bases between. CDR3 length: 16 residues. CDR3 in amino acids: CASGLGPPGSNQPQHF. For the CDR3, the DNA is TGTGCTAGTGGTTTGGGCCCACCCGGAAGCAATCAGCCCCAGCATTTT.

This clone was counted a few times. The chain links TRBV6-1 to TRBJ2-7; 14 bases align to TRBD2. Germline-derived CDR1 and CDR2 are MNHNS and SASEGT. V lost 3 bases, J lost 5 bases, and 3 bases stayed unmatched. CDR3 size: 15 residues. The CDR3 loop is CASSDGTSGSHEQYF. CDR3 in DNA: TGTGCCAGCAGTGACGGGACTAGCGGGAGTCACGAGCAGTACTTC.

V and J are TRBV5-1 and TRBJ1-4; 10 nucleotides match TRBD1. The J segment lost 7 bases and the V segment lost 4 bases, leaving 4 bases of the junction unmatched. Germline V gene lookup returns CDR1 SGHRS and CDR2 YFSETQ. This CDR3 spans 14 amino acids. The CDR3 DNA is TGCGCCAGCAGCGACGGGGACAGGGGTGAAAAACTGTTTTTT. Protein sequence: CASSDGDRGEKLFF.

The J gene is TRBJ1-2, the V gene TRBV14; possible D gene TRBD1, 6 bases. V was shortened by 1 base and J by 4 bases, with 7 bases between the two germline ends. Germline V gives CDR1 SGHDN, CDR2 FVKESK. The CDR3 loop spans 13 amino acids. In DNA, the CDR3 is TGTGCCAGCAGCCAAGGGGACACCTATGGCTACACCTTC. Residues: CASSQGDTYGYTF.

This chain uses TRBV29-1 with TRBJ2-2, with 10 nucleotides matching TRBD2. The trim removed 7 bases at V and 4 bases at J, leaving 6 bases unmatched. There are 14 residues in the CDR3. Germline CDR1 and CDR2: SQVTM and ANQGSEA. The DNA for the CDR3 is TGCAGCGGGGGCATAGCGGGAGGCACCGGGGAGCTGTTTTTT. Its translation is CSGGIAGGTGELFF.

The CDR3 region is CASSYSGPYEQYF. The CDR3 DNA sequence: TGTGCCAGCAGTTACTCCGGTCCCTACGAGCAGTACTTC. The chain recombines TRBV6-5 with TRBJ2-7; D remains ambiguous. Trimming cost V 0 bases and J 2 bases, with 5 bases left between them. In germline, CDR1 is MNHEY, CDR2 SVGAGI. This CDR3 has 13 residues.

The chain combines TRBV4-3 with TRBJ1-5; D remains unclear. Germline V gene sequence: CDR1 LGHNA, CDR2 YSLEER. V lost 2 bases to trimming and J lost 5 bases, with 10 bases between them. The CDR3 has 14 amino acids. CDR3: CASSQSRWDQPQHF. The DNA of the CDR3 is TGCGCCAGCAGCCAATCCCGGTGGGATCAGCCCCAGCATTTT.

This chain uses TRBV19 with TRBJ1-2; weak D call: TRBD1 (6 bases). Trimming left V 5 bases short and J 4 bases short, with 23 bases between. Germline V gene lookup returns CDR1 LNHDA and CDR2 SQIVND (reference sequence). The CDR3 spans 17 residues. The CDR3 DNA follows: TGTGCCAGTAGTCCTTCTTCGACAGGTACATTAATCTATGGCTACACCTTC. This gives the protein CASSPSSTGTLIYGYTF.